This TCR beta chain came from a study of identical twins (dated by TCRdb to about 2016). The study in broad terms: The study deep-sequenced TCR alpha and beta repertoires from monozygotic twins, unrelated adults of various ages and cord blood to test whether fetal clonotypes persist. Replicate twin experiments were performed at different times using different library preparation protocols to rule out contamination.

Every donor was a healthy Caucasian. Three pairs of female monozygotic twins, all aged about 18 to 29 years, were included in the twin cohort. Positive isolation kits from Invitrogen were used to isolate CD4+ and CD8+ T cell populations. Broad study findings and their caveats: Because the same donors could not be followed over many years, the conclusions depended on cross-sectional statistical analysis. Fewer insertions were carried by abundant cord blood beta clonotypes; a weaker similar trend was observed in young adult naive repertoires, while no such trend was observed in memory repertoires. Compared with coincidental sharing between unrelated individuals, out-of-frame TCR alpha sequences shared between twins showed an excess of sequences with low generation probability. In monozygotic twins, out-of-frame TCR alpha sharing was systematically underestimated by recombination models, although the models agreed with sharing between unrelated individuals. Excess twin sharing in beta out-of-frame sequences was weaker because fewer shared sequences lowered the signal-to-noise ratio. Invariant T cells such as MAIT and iNKT could partly confound zero-insertion analyses, though diverse VJ usage argued against this for most clonotypes.

The library came from 5' RACE. The instrument was an Illumina HiSeq 2000. A universal primer binding site was added through template switching, and the final cDNA carried a unique molecular identifier so that TCR cDNA molecules could be counted accurately. Specific primers in the conserved constant-segment region were used to synthesize first-strand cDNA for the TCR alpha and beta chains. To control for contamination, each cDNA library was double barcoded with a SMART-Mk sample barcode plus Illumina barcodes. TruSeq adapter sequences, together with Illumina sample barcodes, were added in two successive PCR steps. The Illumina HiSeq platform was used with custom primers to sequence TCR alpha and beta cDNA libraries. The study's own analysis went as follows. MiGEC processed the raw reads to extract unique molecular identifiers, while MiXCR was used to determine the CDR3 positions. For each individual, recombination models were inferred using an EM algorithm with the repgenHMM and IGoR tools. Shared clonotype analysis was performed with the tcR package in R, normalizing sharing by the product of cloneset sizes. Out-of-frame nonproductive sequences were analyzed to study raw recombination free of thymic and clonal selection effects. The public reads were quality trimmed at Q25 with fastp and then assembled into clones with MiXCR by TCRdb, keeping productive beta chains. Each CDR3 protein gets just one entry, which takes the most common genes and DNA from the rows behind it. These V and J calls are TCRdb output, not the study's own analysis. The sample table holds about 190,000 distinct CDR3 sequences, of which less than 20% were seen once. The ten largest clones add up to over 35% of the sample.

Concerning this clonotype itself: The antigen this receptor binds is unknown. Base-call qualities are not available, and no considerably larger clone is one nucleotide away.

These records were also assigned to another study, of T cells expressing NK-cell markers. As the second paper documents: Three sorted T-cell subsets (CD3+CD56+NKG2C+, CD3+CD56+NKG2C- and CD3+CD56-NKG2C+) from under 10 donors had their TCR beta-chain repertoires profiled. Among the eight sequenced donors, seven were HCMV-seropositive and one was HCMV-seronegative. In several experiments an anti-gammadeltaTCR antibody was added to restrict sorting to alphabetaTCR-expressing T cells. For about 6 donors, the dominant CD3+CD56+NKG2C+ clonotypes were among the top 10 CD8+ clonotypes and accounted for about 1.0-7.0% of CD8+ T cells. Those dominant clonotypes were again the most abundant among CD3+CD56-NKG2C+ cells in a few donors, at about 28.3-60.1%. Whether the expanded NKG2C-expressing T cell clones were specific for HCMV antigens was left unclear. The eight sequenced donors were randomly selected healthy volunteers, three men and five women. A commercial ELISA kit detecting HCMV-specific IgG in serum was used to determine HCMV serostatus. MIGEC was used to demultiplex reads and group reads by UMI, and MiTCR was used to assemble and quantify clonotypes. To exclude erroneous sequences, only TCR cDNA sequences supported by at least two reads were retained. The tcR package was used for downstream repertoire analysis, with clonotypes matched between fractions based on CDR3 nucleotide sequence plus V segment. VDJmatch was used to annotate antigen specificity against VDJdb, with one amino acid substitution in CDR3 allowed.

The sequence came from a woman aged 18 to 35 in good health. The sequenced sample consisted of CD8+ T cells sorted from blood.

The DNA is as follows: TGTGCCAGCAGTATTGGGACAGTGTTTGAAGCTTTCTTT. Its coded protein is CASSIGTVFEAFF. The chain is encoded by TRBV12-3 or TRBV12-4 joined to TRBJ1-1; 7 middle bases align to TRBD1. The CDR3, cysteine through phenylalanine, is 13 amino acids long. CDR3 DNA only is kept here, 39 bases in frame from base 1. V has 5 bases trimmed and J has 7 bases trimmed; junction bases matching no gene number 7.